The clone carrying this T cell receptor (beta chain) occurred a few times. Template switching, a step in the protocol, added a universal primer site, and cDNA carried unique molecular identifiers. TCRdb re-analysed the 5' RACE reads in MiXCR, keeping a single row per CDR3 protein. There are around 570,000 distinct CDR3 sequences in the sample; around 9.6% occur only once, and 3% lies in the top ten. Trimming removed 4 bases from V and 5 bases from J, with 13 bases in between. The CDR3 totals 14 residues. CDR1 and CDR2 (germline): KGHDR, SFDVKD. The entry originates in a study of identical twins. These data are also associated with another study on yellow fever vaccine responses in identical twins.

The chain employs TRBV24-1 and TRBJ1-1; TRBD1 is a possible D gene (6 bases). This clonotype was obtained from a woman under 30 in good health. The material sequenced was PBMCs. CDR3 region: CATSDKIGGTEAFF. The CDR3 nucleotides are TGTGCCACCAGTGACAAGATAGGGGGAACTGAAGCTTTCTTT.